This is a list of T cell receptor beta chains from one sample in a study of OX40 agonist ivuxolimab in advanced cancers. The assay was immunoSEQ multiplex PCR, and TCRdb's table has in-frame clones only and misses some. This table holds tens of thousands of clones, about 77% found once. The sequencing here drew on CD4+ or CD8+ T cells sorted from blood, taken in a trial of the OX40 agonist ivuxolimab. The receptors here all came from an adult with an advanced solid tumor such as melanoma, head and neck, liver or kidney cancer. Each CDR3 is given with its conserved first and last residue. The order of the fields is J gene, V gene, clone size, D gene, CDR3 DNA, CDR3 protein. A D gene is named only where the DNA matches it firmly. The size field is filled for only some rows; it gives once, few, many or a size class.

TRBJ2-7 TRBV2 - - TGTGCCAGCACGACGATCAGCCCCTACGAGCAGTACTTC CASTTISPYEQYF
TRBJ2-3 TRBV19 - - TGTGCCAGTAGAGTAACAGATACGCAGTATTTT CASRVTDTQYF
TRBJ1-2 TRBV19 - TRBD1 TGTGCCAGTAGTACCCCGGACAGGGGTTATGGCTACACCTTC CASSTPDRGYGYTF
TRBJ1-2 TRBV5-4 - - TGTGCCAGCAGCTTGTGGGGGGTTCAATATGGCTACACCTTC CASSLWGVQYGYTF
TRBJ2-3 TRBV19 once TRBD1 TGTGCCATTCCAACAGGGGACACAGATACGCAGTATTTT CAIPTGDTDTQYF
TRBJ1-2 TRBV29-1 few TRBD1 TGCAGCGTTGAAACAGGGGCGGGAGGCTACACCTTC CSVETGAGGYTF
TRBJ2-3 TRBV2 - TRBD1 TGTGCCAGCAGTGGATCATGGGACAGGGGGGATACGCAGTATTTT CASSGSWDRGDTQYF
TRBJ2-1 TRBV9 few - TGTGCCAGCAGCGTAGGTTCGCTAGCGCACTACAATGAGCAGTTCTTC CASSVGSLAHYNEQFF
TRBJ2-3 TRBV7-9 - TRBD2 TGTGCCAGCTCGACTAGCGGGCTACGCACAGATACGCAGTATTTT CASSTSGLRTDTQYF
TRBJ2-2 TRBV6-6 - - TGTGCCAGCAGTTACTCGGGCACCGGGGAGCTGTTTTTT CASSYSGTGELFF
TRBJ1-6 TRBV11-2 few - TGTGCCAGCAGCCTCGACCCGGGGCTATCACCCCTCCACTTT CASSLDPGLSPLHF
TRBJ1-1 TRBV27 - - TGTGCCAGCAGTCTCCGGACAGATATATACACTGAAGCTTTCTTT CASSLRTDIYTEAFF
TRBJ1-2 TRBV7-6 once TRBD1 TGTGCCAGCAGCCGAGCCGGGACAGATGGCTACACCTTC CASSRAGTDGYTF
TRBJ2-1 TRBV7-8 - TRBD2 TGTGCCAGCCTTAATCTAGCGGGGTCCTACAATGAGCAGTTCTTC CASLNLAGSYNEQFF
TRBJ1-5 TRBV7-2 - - TGTGCCAGCAGCCTCGGGGGGCAGCCCCAGCATTTT CASSLGGQPQHF
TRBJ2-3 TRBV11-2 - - TGTGCCAGCAGCCCGAGAGAAAGGAGGGACACAGATACGCAGTATTTT CASSPRERRDTDTQYF
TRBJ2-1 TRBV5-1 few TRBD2 TGCGCCAGCAGCTTCAGCGGGAGGACCGGGAATGAGCAGTTCTTC CASSFSGRTGNEQFF
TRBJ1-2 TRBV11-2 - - TGTGCCAGCAGCCGACAAATGGGCAGATATGGCTACACCTTC CASSRQMGRYGYTF
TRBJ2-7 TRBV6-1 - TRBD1 TGTGCCAGCAGGAGGGAACAGGGGGCCTACGAGCAGTACTTC CASRREQGAYEQYF